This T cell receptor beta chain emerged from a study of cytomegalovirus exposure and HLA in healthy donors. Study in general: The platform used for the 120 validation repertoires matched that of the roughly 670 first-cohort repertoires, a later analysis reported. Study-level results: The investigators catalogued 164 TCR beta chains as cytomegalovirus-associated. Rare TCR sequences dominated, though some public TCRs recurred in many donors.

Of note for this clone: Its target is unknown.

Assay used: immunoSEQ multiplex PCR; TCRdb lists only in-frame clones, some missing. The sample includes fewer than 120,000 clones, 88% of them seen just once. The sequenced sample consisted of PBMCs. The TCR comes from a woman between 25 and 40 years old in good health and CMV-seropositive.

CDR3: CASSYSRGWQPQHF. CDR3 coding DNA: TGTGCCAGCAGTTACTCAAGGGGGTGGCAGCCCCAGCATTTT. The J gene is TRBJ1-5, the V gene TRBV6-5; perhaps TRBD1 as D (6 bases). The CDR3 loop spans 14 amino acids. The germline gives CDR1 MNHEY, CDR2 SVGAGI. Trimming stripped 0 bases from V and 7 bases from J, with 10 bases between.